The clone carrying this TCR beta chain occurred a few times. Its antigen is as yet unknown. MiXCR was run by TCRdb on the 5' RACE reads, yielding one entry per CDR3 protein. In the table there are about 500,000 distinct CDR3 sequences, roughly a sixth of which are singletons. This entry is derived from a study of T cells after yellow fever vaccination. In the study overall: With SMART-Seq v4 Ultra Low Input, the fractions containing low cell numbers were prepared. Study observations and caveats: It was a weaker secondary response, yet one that peaked faster, at day 5 versus 15. Reappearance after the booster was observed for most primary-vaccination clones (about 95% CD4, approximately 90% CD8).

CDR3 length: 18 residues. V lost 1 base and J lost 0, with 13 bases in between. CDR1 is SSHAT, CDR2 FNYEAQ, per germline (reference sequence). The receptor comes from a man younger than 30 who received the YFV17D yellow fever vaccine. Sample: PBMCs, taken 5 to 6 days after the first yellow fever vaccination. The chain uses TRBV7-7 and TRBJ2-6; D perhaps matches TRBD1 (6 bases). This CDR3 reads CASSLVAAGVSGANVLTF. CDR3 DNA sequence: TGTGCCAGCAGCTTAGTTGCGGCAGGGGTCTCTGGGGCCAACGTCCTGACTTTC. The complete variable domain, with remaining parts taken from reference TRBV7-7 and TRBJ2-6, reads GAGVSQSPRYKVTKRGQDVTLRCDPISSHATLYWYQQALGQGPEFLTYFNYEAQPDKSGLPSDRFSAERPEGSISTLTIQRTEQRDSAMYRCASSLVAAGVSGANVLTFGAGSRLTVL.